This is a list of T cell receptor beta chains from one sample in a study of human T cells and chemical hapten exposure. TCRdb re-derived calls from the RACE reads in MiXCR, one entry per CDR3 protein. The sample contains approximately 110,000 distinct CDR3 sequences, 11% of which appear only once. Material: whole blood, obtained in connection with sensitization to the hapten diphenylcyclopropenone (DPC). These receptors all stem from a woman in her 40s with alopecia areata. Some clones in this sample may be carry-over from other donors' samples. CDR3s include the opening cysteine and the closing phenylalanine or tryptophan. A D gene is named only where the DNA matches it firmly. Clone sizes are given selectively: once, few, many, or a class where the clone is expanded.

abundance	j_gene	v_gene	d_gene	CDR3aa	CDR3nt
NA	TRBJ2-7	TRBV12-3/TRBV12-4	NA	CASRTAGQKGHEQYF	TGTGCCAGCAGGACCGCGGGACAGAAGGGGCACGAGCAGTACTTC
NA	TRBJ2-1	TRBV5-4	NA	CASSLPGAGNEQFF	TGTGCCAGCAGCTTGCCGGGGGCGGGGAATGAGCAGTTCTTC
NA	TRBJ2-5	TRBV12-3/TRBV12-4	TRBD2	CASSSGTSGSEETQYF	TGTGCCAGCAGTTCCGGGACTAGCGGGAGTGAAGAGACCCAGTACTTC
once	TRBJ2-1	TRBV10-1	TRBD2	CASSRSGTSADEQFF	TGCGCCAGCAGCCGCTCCGGGACTAGCGCGGATGAGCAGTTCTTC
NA	TRBJ2-7	TRBV2	NA	CASSEQAYEQYF	TGTGCCAGCAGTGAACAGGCCTACGAGCAGTACTTC
NA	TRBJ1-5	TRBV7-9	NA	CASSPGHSSNQPQHF	TGTGCCAGCAGCCCCGGACACTCTAGCAATCAGCCCCAGCATTTT
NA	TRBJ2-1	TRBV20-1	TRBD2	CSARDRLAGTYNEQFF	TGCAGTGCTAGAGATCGACTAGCGGGAACCTACAATGAGCAGTTCTTC
many	TRBJ2-1	TRBV4-3	TRBD2	CASSQDGASGNEQFF	TGCGCCAGCAGCCAAGATGGCGCTAGCGGCAATGAGCAGTTCTTC
NA	TRBJ2-5	TRBV5-1	NA	CASSLDMGSGKTQYF	TGCGCCAGCAGCTTGGATATGGGTAGCGGTAAGACCCAGTACTTC
NA	TRBJ1-5	TRBV6-2/TRBV6-3	NA	CASQTGGQPQHF	TGTGCCAGCCAGACTGGGGGTCAGCCCCAGCATTTT
NA	TRBJ2-7	TRBV6-1	NA	CASIETLYYEQYF	TGTGCCAGCATTGAGACACTATACTACGAGCAGTACTTC
few	TRBJ2-1	TRBV29-1	NA	CSVDELAAYNEQFF	TGCAGCGTTGACGAACTAGCTGCGTACAATGAGCAGTTCTTC
NA	TRBJ1-1	TRBV9	NA	CASSLQAGRNTEAFF	TGTGCCAGCAGCCTACAGGCAGGGAGGAACACTGAAGCTTTCTTT
NA	TRBJ2-1	TRBV7-3	NA	CASSLRSGAQNEQFF	TGTGCCAGCAGCTTAAGGTCGGGGGCGCAGAATGAGCAGTTCTTC
NA	TRBJ2-7	TRBV7-9	NA	CASSFDIVSMGQYF	TGTGCCAGCAGCTTCGACATAGTCAGCATGGGGCAGTACTTC
many	TRBJ2-4	TRBV9	NA	CASSVADQGAKNIQYF	TGTGCCAGCAGCGTAGCTGATCAGGGAGCCAAAAACATTCAGTACTTC
few	TRBJ1-1	TRBV6-5	NA	CASSYSGPPGGTEAFF	TGTGCCAGCAGTTACTCGGGACCTCCTGGGGGCACTGAAGCTTTCTTT
many	TRBJ2-3	TRBV19	NA	CASSPSGLVDTQYF	TGTGCCAGTAGTCCCTCGGGACTCGTAGATACGCAGTATTTT
NA	TRBJ2-3	TRBV11-2	NA	CASSTGTISTDTQYF	TGTGCCAGCAGTACCGGGACGATTAGCACAGATACGCAGTATTTT
few	TRBJ1-1	TRBV29-1	NA	CSVESGGWGTEAFF	TGCAGCGTTGAATCCGGGGGATGGGGCACTGAAGCTTTCTTT
many	TRBJ1-1	TRBV7-2	NA	CASSLVPEAFF	TGTGCCAGCAGCTTAGTTCCGGAAGCTTTCTTT
many	TRBJ1-5	TRBV20-1	NA	CSAAHREGQPQHF	TGCAGTGCCGCCCACAGGGAGGGTCAGCCCCAGCATTTT
NA	TRBJ1-2	TRBV30	NA	CAWSAPTVGYGYTF	TGTGCCTGGAGTGCTCCGACAGTAGGCTATGGCTACACCTTC
many	TRBJ1-1	TRBV3-1	NA	CASSARGGWTEAFF	TGTGCCAGCAGCGCCCGAGGAGGGTGGACTGAAGCTTTCTTT
many	TRBJ2-2	TRBV12-3/TRBV12-4	NA	CASSSFGTGELFF	TGTGCCAGCAGTTCCTTCGGGACAGGGGAGCTGTTTTTT